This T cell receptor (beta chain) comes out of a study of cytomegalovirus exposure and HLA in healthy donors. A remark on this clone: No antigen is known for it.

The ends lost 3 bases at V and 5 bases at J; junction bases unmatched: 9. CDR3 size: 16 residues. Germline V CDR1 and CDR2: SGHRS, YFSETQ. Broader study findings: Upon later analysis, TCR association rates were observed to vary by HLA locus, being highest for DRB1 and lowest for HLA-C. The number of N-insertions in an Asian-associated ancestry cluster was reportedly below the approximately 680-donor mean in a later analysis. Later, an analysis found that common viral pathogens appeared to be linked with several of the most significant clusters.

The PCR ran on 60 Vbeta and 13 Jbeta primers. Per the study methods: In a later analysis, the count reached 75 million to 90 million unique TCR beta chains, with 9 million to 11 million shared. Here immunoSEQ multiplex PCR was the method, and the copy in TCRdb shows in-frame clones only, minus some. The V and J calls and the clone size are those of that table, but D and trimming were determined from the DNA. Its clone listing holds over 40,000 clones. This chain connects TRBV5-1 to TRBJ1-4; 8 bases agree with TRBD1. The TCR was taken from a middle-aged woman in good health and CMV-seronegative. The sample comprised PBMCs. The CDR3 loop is CASSWAGTGENEKLFF. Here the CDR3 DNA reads TGCGCCAGCAGCTGGGCCGGGACAGGAGAGAATGAAAAACTGTTTTTT.